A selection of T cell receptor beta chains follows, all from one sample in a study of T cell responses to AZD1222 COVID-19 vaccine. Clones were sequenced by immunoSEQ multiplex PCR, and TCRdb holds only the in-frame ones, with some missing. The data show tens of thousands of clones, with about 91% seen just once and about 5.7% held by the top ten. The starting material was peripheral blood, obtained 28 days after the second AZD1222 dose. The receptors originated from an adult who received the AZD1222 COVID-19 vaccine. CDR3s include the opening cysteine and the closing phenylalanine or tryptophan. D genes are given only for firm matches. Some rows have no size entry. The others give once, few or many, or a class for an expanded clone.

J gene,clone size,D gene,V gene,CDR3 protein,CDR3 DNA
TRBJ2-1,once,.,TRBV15,CATSRTSMDEQFF,TGTGCCACCAGCAGGACTAGTATGGATGAGCAGTTCTTC
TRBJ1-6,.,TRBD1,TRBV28,CASSVRGLGYNSPLHF,TGTGCCAGCAGTGTCAGGGGGTTGGGCTATAATTCACCCCTCCACTTT
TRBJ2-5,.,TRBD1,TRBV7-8,CASSPGQQETQYF,TGTGCCAGCAGCCCGGGACAGCAAGAGACCCAGTACTTC
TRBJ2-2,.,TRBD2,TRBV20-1,CSASGIAGGFTGELFF,TGCAGTGCTAGTGGGATAGCGGGAGGGTTCACCGGGGAGCTGTTTTTT
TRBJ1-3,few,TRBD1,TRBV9,CASSPRTGGSGNTIYF,TGTGCCAGCAGCCCCCGGACAGGCGGCTCTGGAAACACCATATATTTT
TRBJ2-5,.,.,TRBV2,CASSPRRAEETQYF,TGTGCCAGCAGTCCCCGGAGGGCCGAGGAGACCCAGTACTTC
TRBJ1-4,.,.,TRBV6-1,CASSVEELSTNEKLFF,TGTGCCAGCAGTGTAGAAGAACTTTCAACTAATGAAAAACTGTTTTTT
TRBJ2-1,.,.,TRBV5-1,CASSYGGTYNEQFF,TGCGCCAGCAGCTACGGGGGGACATACAATGAGCAGTTCTTC
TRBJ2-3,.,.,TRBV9,CASSVEAPAGDTQYF,TGTGCCAGCAGCGTAGAGGCACCCGCCGGAGATACGCAGTATTTT
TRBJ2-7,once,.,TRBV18,CASSPGKVSEQYF,TGTGCCAGCTCACCAGGGAAGGTTAGCGAGCAGTACTTC
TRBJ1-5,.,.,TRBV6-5,CASRQGGNGNQPQHF,TGTGCCAGCAGACAGGGAGGTAATGGCAATCAGCCCCAGCATTTT
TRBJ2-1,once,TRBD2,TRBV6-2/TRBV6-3,CASSNKGASGVIQEQFF,TGTGCCAGCAGCAATAAAGGGGCTAGCGGGGTTATACAGGAGCAGTTCTTC
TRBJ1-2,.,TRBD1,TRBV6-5,CASSYSGQANGYTF,TGTGCCAGCAGTTACTCGGGACAGGCGAATGGCTACACCTTC
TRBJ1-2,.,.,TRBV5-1,CASSITGTGGYTF,TGCGCCAGCAGCATTACAGGGACGGGGGGCTACACCTTC
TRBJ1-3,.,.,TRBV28,CASTWAGPNSGNTIYF,TGTGCCAGCACTTGGGCGGGACCGAACTCTGGAAACACCATATATTTT
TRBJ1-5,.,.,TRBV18,CASSPTYLTRQPQHF,TGTGCCAGCTCACCTACTTATTTGACACGGCAGCCCCAGCATTTT
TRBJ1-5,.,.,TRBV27,CASSIGTGNSNQPQHF,TGTGCCAGCAGTATTGGGACGGGGAATAGCAATCAGCCCCAGCATTTT